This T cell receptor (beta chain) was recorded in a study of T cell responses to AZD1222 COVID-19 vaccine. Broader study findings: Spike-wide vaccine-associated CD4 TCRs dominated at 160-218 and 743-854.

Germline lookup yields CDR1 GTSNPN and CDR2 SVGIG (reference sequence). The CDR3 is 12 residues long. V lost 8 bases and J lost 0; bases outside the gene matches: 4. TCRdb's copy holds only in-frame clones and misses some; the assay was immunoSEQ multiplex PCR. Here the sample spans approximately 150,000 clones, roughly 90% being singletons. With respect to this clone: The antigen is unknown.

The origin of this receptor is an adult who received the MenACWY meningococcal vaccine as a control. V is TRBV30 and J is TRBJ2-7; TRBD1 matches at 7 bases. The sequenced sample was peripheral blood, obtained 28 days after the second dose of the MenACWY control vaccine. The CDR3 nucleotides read TGTGCCCGTCGGGACAGCTCCTACGAGCAGTACTTC. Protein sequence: CARRDSSYEQYF.